This T cell receptor (beta chain) came from a study of blood T cells in healthy people across ages. Primed by a sample-barcoded 5' primer and a J-beta primer mix, a second PCR proceeded for roughly 7 to 11 cycles. TCRdb re-analysed the 5' RACE reads in MiXCR, keeping a single row per CDR3 protein. The repertoire holds 1.5 million to 2 million distinct CDR3 sequences, with about 30% as singletons. The CDR3 spans 13 residues. Germline V gene data show CDR1 as LGHNA and CDR2 as YSLEER. Whole-study results and caveats: Those diversity estimates obtained from one million T cells were thought to be underestimates.

This clonotype was seen repeatedly, ten times or more. Antigen unknown. The junction differs from germline at one of its ends, possibly a read error. The receptor was isolated from a woman in her twenties or thirties in good health. This sequence joins TRBV4-3 and TRBJ2-7, with D possibly matching TRBD1 (6 bases). The sequencing sample was made of blood. CDR3 residues: CASSHSSGAEQYF. The CDR3 nucleotides read TGCGCTAGCAGCCACTCTTCAGGGGCGGAGCAGTACTTC.